The 10 T cell receptor beta chains in this list originate from one sample, sequenced in a study of T cells in localized non-small cell lung cancer. TCRdb's table, derived via immunoSEQ multiplex PCR, lists solely in-frame clones and lacks some. The data hold 25,000 to 35,000 clones, with 70% to 90% observed a single time. The specimen was peripheral blood, collected before any cancer treatment. These receptors were collected from a woman aged 40-69 years with stage I lung adenocarcinoma.

The V gene is TRBV9, the J gene TRBJ1-1; D remains unclear. The CDR3 sequence is 14 residues long. Trimming left V 4 bases short and J 3 bases short, with 13 bases between. Per germline, CDR1 SGDLS and CDR2 YYNGEE. In nucleotides, the CDR3 is TGTGCCAGCAGCCCTCTGGGTCCGTACACTGAAGCTTTCTTT. Protein product: CASSPLGPYTEAFF.

This sequence joins TRBV25-1 and TRBJ2-4, with D perhaps TRBD1 (6 bases). Germline V gives CDR1 MGHDK, CDR2 SYGVNS. V lost 6 bases to trimming and J lost 6 bases, with 12 bases between them. The CDR3 covers 13 residues. The CDR3 protein is CASSPPDRNIQYF. The CDR3 region has the DNA TGTGCCAGCAGCCCCCCGGACAGAAACATTCAGTACTTC.

The V and J genes are TRBV19 and TRBJ2-1; weak D call: TRBD2 (5 bases). This CDR3 spans 12 amino acids. In germline, CDR1 is LNHDA, CDR2 SQIVND (reference sequence). The germline V and J ends were trimmed by 1 base and 10 bases, with 8 bases remaining between them. In DNA, the CDR3 is TGTGCCAGTAGTATAGGTACGGGGGAGCAGTTCTTC. It encodes CASSIGTGEQFF.

The chain employs TRBV25-1 and TRBJ2-2; 10 bases match TRBD2. V was pared by 0 bases and J by 10 bases, with 5 bases of the junction left unmatched. CDR3 length: 15 residues. Germline V lookup: CDR1 MGHDK, CDR2 SYGVNS. The CDR3 loop reads CASSEYRAGGPELFF. DNA of the CDR3: TGTGCCAGCAGTGAATATCGAGCGGGAGGGCCGGAGCTGTTTTTT.

The chain couples TRBV21-1 to TRBJ1-5; TRBD1 is taken as the D call from the table, unchecked against the DNA. TRBV21-1 is classified as a pseudogene. The CDR3 runs to 17 residues. The CDR3: CASSKVWETGDNQPQHF. CDR3 DNA: TGTGCCAGCAGCAAAGTTTGGGAGACAGGGGACAATCAGCCCCAGCATTTT.

The chain joins TRBV5-6 to TRBJ2-1; the D gene is possibly TRBD1 (6 bases). The CDR3 contains 14 residues. Trimming took off 0 bases at V and 3 bases at J, with 7 bases between the two ends. CDR1 SGHDT and CDR2 YYEEEE come from the germline V gene. CDR3 DNA sequence: TGTGCCAGCAGCTTGGCGACAGGCTACAATGAGCAGTTCTTC. It is translated as CASSLATGYNEQFF.

V and J are TRBV9 and TRBJ1-6, with a possible D match to TRBD1 (6 bases). Trimming cost V 4 bases and J 0 bases, with 14 bases left between them. The germline V gene encodes CDR1 SGDLS and CDR2 YYNGEE. The CDR3 spans 17 residues. The CDR3: CASSLDGTSSYNSPLHF. Here the CDR3 DNA reads TGTGCCAGCAGCTTAGATGGGACAAGCTCCTATAATTCACCCCTCCACTTT.

The rearrangement joins TRBV7-6 to TRBJ1-1; tentatively, D is TRBD1 (6 bases). The V gene's germline CDR1 is SGHVS and CDR2 FNYEAQ. Trimming cost V 0 bases and J 0 bases, with 11 bases left between them. The CDR3 totals 16 residues. Here the CDR3 reads CASSLAGGQLNTEAFF. CDR3 bases: TGTGCCAGCAGCTTAGCGGGCGGACAGCTGAACACTGAAGCTTTCTTT.

V gene TRBV28 combines with J gene TRBJ1-2; no clear D. V was trimmed by 2 bases and J by 3 bases, leaving 7 bases between them. Germline CDR1 reads MDHEN; CDR2 reads SYDVKM. The CDR3 runs 13 residues. The CDR3 spells CASSLPDHYGYTF. The CDR3 DNA sequence: TGTGCCAGCAGTTTACCAGACCACTATGGCTACACCTTC.

This rearrangement joins TRBV7-9 to TRBJ1-2, with 8 bases matching TRBD1. CDR3 length: 13 amino acids. Germline CDR1 SEHNR, CDR2 FQNEAQ (reference sequence). The junction had 6 bases not matched to a gene; V was cut back by 6 bases and J by 6 bases. The CDR3 bases are TGTGCCAGCAGGGGAGGGACAGGCCATGGCTACACCTTC. Protein product: CASRGGTGHGYTF.